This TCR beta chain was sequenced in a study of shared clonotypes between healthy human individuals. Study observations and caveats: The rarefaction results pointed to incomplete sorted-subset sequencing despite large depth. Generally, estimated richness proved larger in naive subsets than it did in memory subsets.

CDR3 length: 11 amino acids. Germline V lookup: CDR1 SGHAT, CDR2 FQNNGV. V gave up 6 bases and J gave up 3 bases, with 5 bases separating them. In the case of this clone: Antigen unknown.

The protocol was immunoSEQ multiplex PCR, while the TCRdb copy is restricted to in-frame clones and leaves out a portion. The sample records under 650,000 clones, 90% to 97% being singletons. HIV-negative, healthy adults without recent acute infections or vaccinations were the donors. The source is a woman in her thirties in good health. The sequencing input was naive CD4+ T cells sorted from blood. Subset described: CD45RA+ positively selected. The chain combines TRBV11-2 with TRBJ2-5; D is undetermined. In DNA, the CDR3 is TGTGCCAGCAGTCAAAAAGAGACCCAGTACTTC. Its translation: CASSQKETQYF.